Listed here are 14 T cell receptor beta chains from one sample, sequenced in a study of cytotoxic CD8 clonotypes in ibrutinib-treated CLL. Sequenced by immunoSEQ multiplex PCR; TCRdb stores in-frame clones only, minus some. The sample yields hundreds of thousands of clones, 70% to 75% seen once. The sample here was PBMCs, taken after 12 months of ibrutinib treatment. Receptors originate from a human donor with chronic lymphocytic leukemia.

In its sample, this clone was seen a few times. The chain combines TRBV10-2 with TRBJ1-5; D is ambiguous. The CDR3 contains 13 residues. Germline V CDR1 and CDR2: WSHSY, SAAADI. V shed 0 bases and J shed 7 bases, with 7 bases lying between them. Here the CDR3 DNA reads TGCGCCAGCAGTGAGTCGACGGGCCAGCCCCAGCATTTT. Translated, it gives CASSESTGQPQHF.

This clone occurred once. V usage is TRBV30 and J usage is TRBJ2-3, with TRBD2 matching over 7 bases. The CDR3 has 22 residues. The J segment lost 0 bases and the V segment lost 1 base, leaving 25 bases of the junction unmatched. Germline V gene data show CDR1 as GTSNPN and CDR2 as SVGIG (reference sequence). The CDR3 coding sequence is TGTGCCTGGAGTGGGCTCAAGGGGCTAGCGGATCACCCGATAGCTAGCACAGATACGCAGTATTTT. It encodes CAWSGLKGLADHPIASTDTQYF. The whole variable domain, filled in from reference TRBV30 and TRBJ2-3, reads SQTIHQWPATLVQPVGSPLSLECTVEGTSNPNLYWYRQAAGRGLQLLFYSVGIGQISSEVPQNLSASRPQDRQFILSSKKLLLSDSGFYLCAWSGLKGLADHPIASTDTQYFGPGTRLTVL.

The CDR3, as DNA: TGCGCCAGCAGTGATCGGGGATACACTGAAGCTTTCTTT. Its protein product is CASSDRGYTEAFF. The chain combines TRBV10-1 with TRBJ1-1; unclear D gene. Germline V gene data show CDR1 as WNHNN and CDR2 as SYGVQD (reference sequence). The CDR3 has 13 amino acids. The ends were cut back, 3 bases at V and 3 bases at J, with 8 bases in the middle.

The V gene is TRBV5-1, the J gene TRBJ2-7, with D perhaps matching TRBD2 (5 bases). V lost 0 bases to trimming and J lost 5 bases, with 12 bases between them. Germline CDR1 SGHRS, CDR2 YFSETQ. This CDR3 comprises 14 residues. CDR3 in DNA: TGCGCCAGCAGCTTGGCCGGCGGGTTCGACGAGCAGTACTTC. It codes for CASSLAGGFDEQYF.

This chain uses TRBV6-6 with TRBJ2-4; no definite D call. The CDR3 consists of 16 residues. V was trimmed by 10 bases and J by 0 bases, leaving 19 bases between them. Germline V gene sequence: CDR1 MNHNY, CDR2 SVGAGI (reference sequence). The CDR3 bases are TGTGCCACCTCTGGACCGCCTGCTCTAGCCAAAAACATTCAGTACTTC. Its translation is CATSGPPALAKNIQYF.

V and J are TRBV25-1 and TRBJ1-1; a weak D match, TRBD1 (6 bases). The CDR3 runs 15 residues. In germline, CDR1 is MGHDK, CDR2 SYGVNS. Trimming removed 5 bases at V and 5 bases at J, with 18 bases between. The CDR3 nucleotides are TGTGCCAGCAGTCCACAGGGAAAGGCGGGAACTGAAGCTTTCTTT. Its translation: CASSPQGKAGTEAFF.

Details on this clone: The sample contains more than one DNA sequence encoding this CDR3. The chain is built from TRBV5-6 and TRBJ2-3; 9 bases are shared with TRBD1. CDR3 size: 14 residues. The ends lost 4 bases at V and 3 bases at J; junction bases unmatched: 3. Germline CDR1 reads SGHDT; CDR2 reads YYEEEE. This chain's CDR3 is CASSLDRGTDTQYF. CDR3 coding DNA: TGTGCCAGCAGCCTCGACAGGGGGACAGATACGCAGTATTTT.

The V and J genes are TRBV5-1 and TRBJ2-3, with TRBD2 matching 9 bases. The V gene's germline CDR1 is SGHRS and CDR2 YFSETQ. Trimming removed 1 base from V and 3 bases from J; junction bases left unmatched: 6. This CDR3 comprises 16 residues. The DNA of the CDR3 is TGCGCCAGCAGCTTGATAAGCGGGGGGCTGACAGATACGCAGTATTTT. This gives the protein CASSLISGGLTDTQYF.

V usage is TRBV4-3 and J usage is TRBJ2-1, with D unclear. Germline-derived CDR1 and CDR2 are LGHNA and YSLEER. CDR3 length: 14 amino acids. Trimming pared 0 bases from V and 10 bases from J, leaving 13 bases between. The CDR3 sequence is CASSQEYASREQFF. CDR3 in DNA: TGCGCCAGCAGCCAAGAGTACGCATCTCGGGAGCAGTTCTTC.

The CDR3 coding sequence is TGCAGCGCCGGCGGGACAGGGGTCGAATATAATGAGCAGTTCTTC. This sequence encodes CSAGGTGVEYNEQFF. V is TRBV29-1 and J is TRBJ2-1; TRBD1 aligns across 10 bases. The CDR3 length is 15 residues. J was trimmed by 7 bases and V by 7 bases; bases with no gene match: 13. Germline values: CDR1 SQVTM, CDR2 ANQGSEA.

In its sample, this clone was seen once. V gene TRBV2 combines with J gene TRBJ1-6; no clear D gene. The germline gives CDR1 SNHLY, CDR2 FYNNEI. The CDR3 spans 13 residues. V shed 11 bases and J shed 10 bases, with 18 bases lying between them. CDR3 nucleotides: TGTGCCGGCCGTAGGGAGGGCGCATCACCCCTCCACTTT. Its protein is CAGRREGASPLHF.

V usage is TRBV29-1 and J usage is TRBJ1-2; the match to TRBD1 covers 8 bases. V trimming: 5 bases; J trimming: 1 base; junction bases outside the gene matches: 3. CDR1 and CDR2 from the germline V gene are SQVTM and ANQGSEA. This CDR3 is 13 amino acids long. The CDR3 loop is CSVTGQVNYGYTF. In nucleotides, the CDR3 is TGCAGCGTTACGGGACAGGTTAACTATGGCTACACCTTC.

The chain couples TRBV6-1 to TRBJ2-7; D is uncertain. This CDR3 is built from 14 residues. Trimming took off 7 bases at V and 5 bases at J, with 18 bases between the two ends. The germline V gene encodes CDR1 MNHNS and CDR2 SASEGT. CDR3 loop: CASTLGTVSDEQYF. In DNA, the CDR3 is TGTGCCAGCACCCTTGGAACAGTCTCGGACGAGCAGTACTTC.

The chain links TRBV11-1 to TRBJ2-7; D perhaps matches TRBD1 (6 bases). Looked up from germline, CDR1 is SGHAT and CDR2 is FQDESV (reference sequence). CDR3 length: 15 residues. Trimming removed 3 bases from V and 4 bases from J, with 16 bases in between. The CDR3 protein is CASSLAPAGEYEQYF. CDR3 DNA sequence: TGTGCCAGCAGCTTGGCCCCGGCAGGGGAATACGAGCAGTACTTC. The complete variable domain, with remaining parts taken from reference TRBV11-1 and TRBJ2-7, reads EAEVAQSPRYKITEKSQAVAFWCDPISGHATLYWYRQILGQGPELLVQFQDESVVDDSQLPKDRFSAERLKGVDSTLKIQPAELGDSAMYLCASSLAPAGEYEQYFGPGTRLTVT.